Listed below are T cell receptor beta chains from one sample, sequenced in a study of blood T cells in healthy people across ages. Each CDR3 protein gets one entry after TCRdb re-called the 5' RACE reads with MiXCR. The sample consists of approximately 800,000 distinct CDR3 sequences, about 61% of them appearing once. The sequenced sample consisted of blood. These TCRs come from a man aged 35 to 55 in good health. Each CDR3 is given with its conserved first and last residue. D genes are given only for firm matches. Size tells how often a clone was seen (once, few, many) or the class of an expanded clone, and some rows leave it out.

V gene	J gene	clone size	D gene	CDR3 DNA	CDR3 protein
TRBV29-1	TRBJ1-1	many	.	TGCAGCGTTGGGGTACAGGGCCCTGAAGCTTTCTTT	CSVGVQGPEAFF
TRBV20-1	TRBJ2-3	.	.	TGCAGTGCTAGTCGGCTAGCGCGCACAGATACGCAGTATTTT	CSASRLARTDTQYF
TRBV11-3	TRBJ1-4	.	TRBD1	TGTGCCAGCAGCCCGTACAGGGGATTTAATGAAAAACTGTTTTTT	CASSPYRGFNEKLFF
TRBV24-1	TRBJ2-3	.	TRBD2	TGTGCCACCAGTGACCCTCGAGCGGGGGCGGGAGATACGCAGTATTTT	CATSDPRAGAGDTQYF
TRBV10-2	TRBJ2-5	.	TRBD2	TGCGCCAGCAGTGAGTCGTGGACTAGCGGGAGTCTAGAGACCCAGTACTTC	CASSESWTSGSLETQYF
TRBV30	TRBJ2-5	.	TRBD2	TGTGCCTGGAGCGAGAGCGGGGGACTGGACCATGAGCAGTACTTC	CAWSESGGLDHEQYF
TRBV25-1	TRBJ2-5	few	TRBD1	TGTGCCAGCAGGCTGGGACAGGGGGGACTAGCTGAGACCCAGTACTTC	CASRLGQGGLAETQYF
TRBV7-9	TRBJ2-5	.	TRBD2	TGTGCCAGCAGCTTCCCCGCGGGGGACCAAGAGACCCAGTACTTC	CASSFPAGDQETQYF
TRBV28	TRBJ1-2	few	.	TGTGCCAGCAGTTTGAGGACTATCTATGGCTACACCTTC	CASSLRTIYGYTF
TRBV12-3/TRBV12-4	TRBJ2-7	few	.	TGTGCCAGCAGTTCCCCCGGCAGGAGCTCCTACGAGCAGTACTTC	CASSSPGRSSYEQYF
TRBV27	TRBJ1-1	.	.	TGTGCCAGCAGTTGGGGGGGGAGGAGTGAAGCTTTCTTT	CASSWGGRSEAFF
TRBV10-3	TRBJ2-5	.	.	TGTGCCACTGAGGACCCAAGGGACGGCCGAGTCGTGTACTTC	CATEDPRDGRVVYF